This section outlines one T cell receptor (beta chain) sequence together with its context. As yet, its antigen is unknown. These data are taken from a study of shared clonotypes between healthy human individuals. Study outcomes and limitations: Richness estimates generally favored naive over memory subsets. Across a handful of donors, naive CD4 shared about 5%, naive CD8 under 4%, memory CD4 about 2.5%, memory CD8 under 0.5%.

The table came from immunoSEQ multiplex PCR; TCRdb's copy has only in-frame clones and leaves some out. Of some 2.1 million clones in the sample, 93% were seen once. Trimming removed 5 bases at V and 5 bases at J, with 9 bases between. The CDR3 length is 12 residues. The germline V gene has CDR1 SGHAT and CDR2 FQNNGV. Naive CD8 cells lacked CD45RO and underwent positive selection for CCR7, leaving out terminally differentiated effector memory CD45RA+ cells. Caucasian adults living in Nashville, Tennessee, provided all samples. Sequencing was done on a sample of naive CD8+ T cells from PBMCs. This TCR derives from a man aged 18 to 29 in good health. Some clones in this sample may be carry-over from other donors' samples. The rearrangement joins TRBV11-2 to TRBJ1-2; D is undetermined. This chain's CDR3 is CASSAGGYGYTF. In DNA form, the CDR3 reads TGTGCCAGCAGCGCCGGCGGGTATGGCTACACCTTC.